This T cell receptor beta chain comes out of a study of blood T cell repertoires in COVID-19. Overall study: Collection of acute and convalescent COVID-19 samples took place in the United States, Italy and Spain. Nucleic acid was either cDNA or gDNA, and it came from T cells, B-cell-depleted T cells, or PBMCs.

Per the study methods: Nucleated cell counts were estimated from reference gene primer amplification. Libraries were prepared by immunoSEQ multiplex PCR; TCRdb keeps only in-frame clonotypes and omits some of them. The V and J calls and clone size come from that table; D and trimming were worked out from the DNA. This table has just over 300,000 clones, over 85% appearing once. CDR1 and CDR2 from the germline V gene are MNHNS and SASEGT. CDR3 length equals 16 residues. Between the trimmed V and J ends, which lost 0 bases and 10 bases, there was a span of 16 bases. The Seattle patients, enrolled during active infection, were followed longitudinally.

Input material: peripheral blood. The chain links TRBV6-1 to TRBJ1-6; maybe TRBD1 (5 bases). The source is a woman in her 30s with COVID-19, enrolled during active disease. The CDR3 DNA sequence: TGTGCCAGCAGTGAAGCCAATTTTACAGGTACCTCACCCCTCCACTTT. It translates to CASSEANFTGTSPLHF.